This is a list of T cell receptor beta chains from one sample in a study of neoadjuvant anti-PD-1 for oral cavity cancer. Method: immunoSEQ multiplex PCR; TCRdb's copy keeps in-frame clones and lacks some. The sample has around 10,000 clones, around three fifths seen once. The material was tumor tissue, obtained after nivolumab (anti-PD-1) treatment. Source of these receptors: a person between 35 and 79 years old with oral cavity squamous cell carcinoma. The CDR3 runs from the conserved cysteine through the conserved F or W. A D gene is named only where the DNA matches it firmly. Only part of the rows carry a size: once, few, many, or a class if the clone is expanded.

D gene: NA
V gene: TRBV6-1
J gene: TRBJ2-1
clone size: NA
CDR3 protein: CASTLGGASEQFF
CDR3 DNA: TGTGCCAGCACTCTTGGAGGAGCAAGCGAGCAGTTCTTC

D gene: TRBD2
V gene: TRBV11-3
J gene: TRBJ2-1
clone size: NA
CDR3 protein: CASSLGAGTDNEQFF
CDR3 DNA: TGTGCCAGCAGCTTAGGAGCGGGAACGGACAATGAGCAGTTCTTC

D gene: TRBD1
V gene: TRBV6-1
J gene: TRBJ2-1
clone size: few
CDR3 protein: CASSKDRVNEQFF
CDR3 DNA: TGTGCCAGCAGTAAGGACAGGGTGAATGAGCAGTTCTTC

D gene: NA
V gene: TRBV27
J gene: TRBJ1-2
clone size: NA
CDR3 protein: CASSFEGNYGYTF
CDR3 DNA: TGTGCCAGCAGTTTTGAGGGGAACTATGGCTACACCTTC

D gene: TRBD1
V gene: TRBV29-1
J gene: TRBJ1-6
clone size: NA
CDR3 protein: CSVSGTGMNSPLHF
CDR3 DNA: TGCAGCGTTAGTGGGACAGGGATGAATTCACCCCTCCACTTT

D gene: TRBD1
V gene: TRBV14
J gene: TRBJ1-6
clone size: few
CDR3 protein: CASTTGGAGNSPLHF
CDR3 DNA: TGTGCCAGCACCACAGGGGGCGCGGGTAATTCACCCCTCCACTTT

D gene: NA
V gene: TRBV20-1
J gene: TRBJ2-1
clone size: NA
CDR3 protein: CSATRHEQFF
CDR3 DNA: TGCAGTGCGACCCGCCATGAGCAGTTCTTC

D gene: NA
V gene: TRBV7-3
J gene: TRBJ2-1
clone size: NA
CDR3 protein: CASSLGSELHNEQFF
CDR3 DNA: TGTGCCAGCAGCTTGGGATCCGAACTACACAATGAGCAGTTCTTC

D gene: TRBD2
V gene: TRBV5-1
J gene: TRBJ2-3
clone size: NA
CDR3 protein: CASSALTSGRALDTQYF
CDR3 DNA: TGCGCCAGCAGCGCTCTGACTAGCGGGAGGGCCCTAGATACGCAGTATTTT

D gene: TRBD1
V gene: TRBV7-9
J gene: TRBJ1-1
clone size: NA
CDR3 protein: CASSRRTGEGRGTEAFF
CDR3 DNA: TGTGCCAGCAGCAGACGGACAGGGGAGGGGAGAGGGACTGAAGCTTTCTTT

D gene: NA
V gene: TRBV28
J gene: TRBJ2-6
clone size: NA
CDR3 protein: CASRIGGEGANVLTF
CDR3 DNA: TGTGCCAGCAGAATCGGGGGAGAAGGGGCCAACGTCCTGACTTTC

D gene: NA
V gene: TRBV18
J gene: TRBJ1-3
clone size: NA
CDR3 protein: CASSPDGSSGNTIYF
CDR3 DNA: TGTGCCAGCTCACCAGATGGGAGCTCTGGAAACACCATATATTTT

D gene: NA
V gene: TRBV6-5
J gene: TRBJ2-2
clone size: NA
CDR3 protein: CASSSLGTGELFF
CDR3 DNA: TGTGCCAGCAGTTCATTAGGGACCGGGGAGCTGTTTTTT

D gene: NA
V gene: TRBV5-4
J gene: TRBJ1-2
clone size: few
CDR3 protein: CASSPERQGRGYTF
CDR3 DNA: TGTGCCAGCAGCCCGGAGCGGCAGGGGAGAGGCTACACCTTC

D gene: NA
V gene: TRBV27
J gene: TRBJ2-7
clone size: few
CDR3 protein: CASSPQVLSYEQYF
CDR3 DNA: TGTGCCAGCAGTCCCCAGGTACTCTCCTACGAGCAGTACTTC

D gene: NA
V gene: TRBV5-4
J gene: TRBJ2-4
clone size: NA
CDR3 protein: CASSLGARDIQYF
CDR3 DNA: TGTGCCAGCAGCTTAGGAGCGCGGGACATTCAGTACTTC

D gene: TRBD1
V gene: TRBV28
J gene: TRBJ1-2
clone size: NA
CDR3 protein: CASGQGVYGYTF
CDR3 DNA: TGTGCCAGCGGACAGGGGGTCTATGGCTACACCTTC

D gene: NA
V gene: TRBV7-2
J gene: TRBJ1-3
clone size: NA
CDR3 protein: CASSLGTDPGNTIYF
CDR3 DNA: TGTGCCAGCAGCTTAGGGACGGACCCTGGAAACACCATATATTTT

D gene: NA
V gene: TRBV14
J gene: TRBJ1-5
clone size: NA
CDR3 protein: CASSRKSNQPQHF
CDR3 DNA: TGTGCCAGCAGCCGGAAAAGCAATCAGCCCCAGCATTTT

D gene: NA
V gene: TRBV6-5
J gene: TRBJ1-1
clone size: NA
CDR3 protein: CASSYDRNREAFF
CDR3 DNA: TGTGCCAGCAGTTACGATCGAAACCGAGAGGCTTTCTTT

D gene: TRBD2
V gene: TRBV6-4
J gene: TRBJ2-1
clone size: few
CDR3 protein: CASSDFAGEYNEQFF
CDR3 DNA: TGTGCCAGCAGTGACTTTGCGGGGGAATACAATGAGCAGTTCTTC

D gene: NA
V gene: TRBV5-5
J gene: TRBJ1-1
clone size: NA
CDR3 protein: CASSRDTNTEAFF
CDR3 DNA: TGTGCCAGCAGCCGAGACACGAACACTGAAGCTTTCTTT

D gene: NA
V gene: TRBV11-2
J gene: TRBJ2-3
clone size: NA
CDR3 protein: CASSRRGGGPDTQYF
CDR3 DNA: TGTGCCAGCAGCCGTCGGGGTGGTGGACCAGATACGCAGTATTTT

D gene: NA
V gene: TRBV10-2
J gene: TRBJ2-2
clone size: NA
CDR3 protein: CASRSGITGELFF
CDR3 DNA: TGCGCCAGCAGGTCTGGGATCACCGGGGAGCTGTTTTTT

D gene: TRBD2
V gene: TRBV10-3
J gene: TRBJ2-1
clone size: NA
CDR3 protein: CAISESGLAGYEQFF
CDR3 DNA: TGTGCCATCAGTGAGTCGGGACTAGCGGGTTATGAGCAGTTCTTC

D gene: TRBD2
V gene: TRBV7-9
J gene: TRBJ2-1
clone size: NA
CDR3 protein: CASSLRASGRAIDEQFF
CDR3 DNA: TGTGCCAGCAGCTTAAGGGCTAGCGGGAGGGCCATAGATGAGCAGTTCTTC

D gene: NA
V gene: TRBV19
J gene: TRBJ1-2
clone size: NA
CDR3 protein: CASTQGRYGYTF
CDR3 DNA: TGTGCCAGTACCCAGGGAAGATATGGCTACACCTTC

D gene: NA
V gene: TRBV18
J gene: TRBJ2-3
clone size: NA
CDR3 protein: CASSPSAGYSVTSTDTQYF
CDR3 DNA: TGTGCCAGCTCACCATCTGCAGGGTACAGTGTTACTAGCACAGATACGCAGTATTTT

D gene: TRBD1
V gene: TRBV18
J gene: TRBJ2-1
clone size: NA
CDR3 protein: CASSPRDRAYNEQFF
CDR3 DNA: TGTGCCAGCTCACCAAGGGACAGGGCCTACAATGAGCAGTTCTTC

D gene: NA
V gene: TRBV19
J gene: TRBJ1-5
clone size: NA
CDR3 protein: CASSTWMDQPQHF
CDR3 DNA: TGTGCCAGTAGTACCTGGATGGATCAGCCCCAGCATTTT

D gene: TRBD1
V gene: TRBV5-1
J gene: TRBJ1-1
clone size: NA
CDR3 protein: CASSRNRGVRTEAFF
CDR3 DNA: TGCGCCAGCAGCCGGAACAGGGGTGTGAGGACTGAAGCTTTCTTT

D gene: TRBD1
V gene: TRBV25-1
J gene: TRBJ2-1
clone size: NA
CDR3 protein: CASSEPGTGSFYEQFF
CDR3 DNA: TGTGCCAGCAGTGAACCCGGGACAGGGAGTTTCTATGAGCAGTTCTTC

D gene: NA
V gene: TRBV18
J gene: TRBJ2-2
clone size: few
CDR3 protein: CASSKSNTGELFF
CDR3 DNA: TGTGCCAGCTCAAAGTCGAACACCGGGGAGCTGTTTTTT

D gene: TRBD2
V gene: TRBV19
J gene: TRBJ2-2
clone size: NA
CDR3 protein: CASRASGRNTGELFF
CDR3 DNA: TGTGCCAGTAGGGCTAGCGGGAGGAACACCGGGGAGCTGTTTTTT

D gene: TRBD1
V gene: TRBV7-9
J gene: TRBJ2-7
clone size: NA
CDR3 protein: CASSSLQGAGSYEQYF
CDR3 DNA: TGTGCCAGCAGCTCATTACAGGGGGCGGGCTCCTACGAGCAGTACTTC

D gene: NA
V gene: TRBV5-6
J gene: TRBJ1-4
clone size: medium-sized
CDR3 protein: CASSLRAGVVEKLFF
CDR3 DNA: TGTGCCAGCAGCCTCCGTGCAGGGGTGGTTGAAAAACTGTTTTTT

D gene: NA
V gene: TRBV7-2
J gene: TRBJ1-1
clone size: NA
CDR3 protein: CASSLSGLGGSTEAFF
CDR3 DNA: TGTGCCAGCAGCTTATCTGGCCTCGGAGGGAGTACTGAAGCTTTCTTT

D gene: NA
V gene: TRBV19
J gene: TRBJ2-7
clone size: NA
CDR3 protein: CASSMGVYEQYF
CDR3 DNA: TGTGCCAGTAGTATGGGGGTCTACGAGCAGTACTTC

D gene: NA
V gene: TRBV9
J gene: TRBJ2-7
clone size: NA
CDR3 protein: CASSVGNSYEQYF
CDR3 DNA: TGTGCCAGCAGCGTAGGCAACAGCTACGAGCAGTACTTC

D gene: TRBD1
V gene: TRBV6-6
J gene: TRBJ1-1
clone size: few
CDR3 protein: CASSYRDRVNTEAFF
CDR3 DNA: TGTGCCAGCAGTTACCGGGACAGGGTTAACACTGAAGCTTTCTTT

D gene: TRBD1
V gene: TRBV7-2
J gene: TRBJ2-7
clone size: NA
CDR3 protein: CASQRVRGLREQYF
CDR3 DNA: TGTGCCAGCCAGAGGGTCAGGGGGCTCCGGGAGCAGTACTTC

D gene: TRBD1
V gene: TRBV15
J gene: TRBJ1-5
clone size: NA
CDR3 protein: CATSRGTGGHASNQPQHF
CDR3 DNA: TGTGCCACCAGCAGAGGGACAGGGGGCCACGCTAGCAATCAGCCCCAGCATTTT

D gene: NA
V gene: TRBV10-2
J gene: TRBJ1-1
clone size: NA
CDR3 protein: CASSDLRTVNTEAFF
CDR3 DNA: TGCGCCAGCAGTGATCTGAGGACAGTAAACACTGAAGCTTTCTTT

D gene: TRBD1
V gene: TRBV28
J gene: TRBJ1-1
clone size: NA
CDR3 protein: CASSLPQGYGTEAFF
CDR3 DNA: TGTGCCAGCAGTCTACCACAGGGGTACGGCACTGAAGCTTTCTTT

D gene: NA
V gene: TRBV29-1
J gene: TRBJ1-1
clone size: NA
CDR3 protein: CSVSRATEAFF
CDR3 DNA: TGCAGCGTTTCCCGAGCAACTGAAGCTTTCTTT

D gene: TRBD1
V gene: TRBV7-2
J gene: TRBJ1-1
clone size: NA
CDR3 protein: CASSLGQGAMNTEAFF
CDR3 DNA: TGTGCCAGCAGCTTAGGTCAGGGGGCCATGAACACTGAAGCTTTCTTT

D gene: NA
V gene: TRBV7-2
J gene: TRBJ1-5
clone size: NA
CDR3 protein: CASSFGGGGNQPQHF
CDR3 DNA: TGTGCCAGCAGCTTCGGAGGGGGAGGGAATCAGCCCCAGCATTTT

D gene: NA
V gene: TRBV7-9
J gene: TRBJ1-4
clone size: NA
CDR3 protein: CASSSTGSGEKLFF
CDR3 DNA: TGTGCCAGCAGCTCCACAGGGAGTGGTGAAAAACTGTTTTTT

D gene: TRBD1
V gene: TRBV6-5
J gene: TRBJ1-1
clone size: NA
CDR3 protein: CASSLARQGGEAFF
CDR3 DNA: TGTGCCAGCAGCCTCGCCCGGCAGGGGGGTGAAGCTTTCTTT

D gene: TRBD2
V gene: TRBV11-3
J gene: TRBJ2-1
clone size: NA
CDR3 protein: CASSLASGNNEQFF
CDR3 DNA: TGTGCCAGCAGCTTAGCTAGCGGGAACAATGAGCAGTTCTTC

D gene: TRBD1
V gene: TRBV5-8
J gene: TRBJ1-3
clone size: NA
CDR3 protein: CASSSGQGGSGNTIYF
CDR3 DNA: TGTGCCAGCAGCTCGGGACAGGGGGGTTCCGGAAACACCATATATTTT

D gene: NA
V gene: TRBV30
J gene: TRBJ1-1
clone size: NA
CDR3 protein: CAWSPRAGNTEAFF
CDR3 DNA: TGTGCCTGGAGTCCCAGGGCAGGAAACACTGAAGCTTTCTTT

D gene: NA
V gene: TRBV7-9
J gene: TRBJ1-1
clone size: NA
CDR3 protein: CASSGGANMNTEAFF
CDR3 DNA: TGTGCCAGCAGCGGAGGGGCTAACATGAACACTGAAGCTTTCTTT

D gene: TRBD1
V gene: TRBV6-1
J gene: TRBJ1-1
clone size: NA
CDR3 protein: CASSLDRAAFF
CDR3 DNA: TGTGCCAGCAGTTTGGACAGGGCCGCTTTCTTT

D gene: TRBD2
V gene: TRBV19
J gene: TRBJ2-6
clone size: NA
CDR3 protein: CASSIDHGGSGANVLTF
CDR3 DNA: TGTGCCAGTAGTATAGATCACGGGGGGTCCGGGGCCAACGTCCTGACTTTC

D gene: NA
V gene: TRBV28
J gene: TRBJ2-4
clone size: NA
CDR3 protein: CASSSPGTAKNIQYF
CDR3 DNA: TGTGCCAGCAGCTCCCCGGGGACAGCCAAAAACATTCAGTACTTC

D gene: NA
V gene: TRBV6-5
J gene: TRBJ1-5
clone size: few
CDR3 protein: CASRKVGSGNQPQHF
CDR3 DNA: TGTGCCAGCAGAAAGGTGGGAAGTGGCAATCAGCCCCAGCATTTT

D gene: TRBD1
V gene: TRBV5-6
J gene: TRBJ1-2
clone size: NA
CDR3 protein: CASSHRTGAYGYTF
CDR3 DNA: TGTGCCAGCAGCCACCGGACAGGGGCTTATGGCTACACCTTC

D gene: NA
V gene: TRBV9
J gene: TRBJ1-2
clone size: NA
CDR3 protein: CASSVNSRVHGYTF
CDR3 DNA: TGTGCCAGCAGCGTAAATAGTAGGGTCCATGGCTACACCTTC

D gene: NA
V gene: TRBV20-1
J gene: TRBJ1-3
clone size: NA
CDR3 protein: CSARTLNTIYF
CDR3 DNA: TGCAGTGCTAGAACACTAAACACCATATATTTT